This is a list of T cell receptor beta chains from one sample in a study of blood T cell repertoires in COVID-19. Data came from immunoSEQ multiplex PCR; TCRdb stores just in-frame clones and leaves some out. The profile shows about 170,000 clones, 75% to 90% of them singletons. The sequenced material came from PBMCs or T cells enriched from blood (not recorded which). The source is a woman aged 18 to 35 who had recovered from COVID-19. The CDR3 runs from the conserved cysteine through the conserved F or W. A D gene is named only where the DNA matches it firmly. Not every row has a clone size; where given, it reads once, few, many or a size class.

D gene | J gene | clone size | V gene | CDR3 protein | CDR3 DNA
. | TRBJ1-4 | . | TRBV6-5 | CASSYTVNEKLFF | TGTGCCAGCAGTTACACGGTTAATGAAAAACTGTTTTTT
TRBD1 | TRBJ1-3 | few | TRBV5-4 | CASSRPGQGTSGNTIYF | TGTGCCAGCAGCCGACCGGGACAGGGGACCTCTGGAAACACCATATATTTT
. | TRBJ2-2 | . | TRBV19 | CASSPRAGELFF | TGTGCCAGTAGTCCCCGCGCCGGGGAGCTGTTTTTT
. | TRBJ1-1 | . | TRBV10-3 | CAISGQNLNTEAFF | TGTGCCATCAGTGGACAGAACCTGAACACTGAAGCTTTCTTT
. | TRBJ2-5 | . | TRBV12-3/TRBV12-4 | CASSFSLIETQYF | TGTGCCAGCAGTTTTTCACTGATAGAAACCCAGTACTTC
. | TRBJ2-7 | . | TRBV21-1 | CASSKAAWTSGRSSYEQYF | TGTGCCAGCAGCAAAGCAGCTTGGACTAGCGGGAGAAGTAGCTACGAGCAGTACTTC
TRBD1 | TRBJ1-1 | . | TRBV27 | CASRSPKRTGNPREHRSGTEAFF | TGTGCCAGCCGGAGCCCGAAGCGGACAGGGAACCCCCGGGAGCACCGCAGTGGCACTGAAGCTTTCTTT
TRBD1 | TRBJ2-4 | . | TRBV19 | CASRKYPGPGQGVSKNIQYF | TGTGCCAGTAGGAAGTATCCGGGGCCGGGACAGGGTGTCTCAAAAAACATTCAGTACTTC
. | TRBJ2-1 | . | TRBV7-2 | CASVAGPLNEQFF | TGTGCCAGCGTTGCGGGGCCCCTCAATGAGCAGTTCTTC
. | TRBJ2-2 | . | TRBV12-3/TRBV12-4 | CASSSGAGELFF | TGTGCCAGCAGTTCAGGGGCCGGGGAGCTGTTTTTT